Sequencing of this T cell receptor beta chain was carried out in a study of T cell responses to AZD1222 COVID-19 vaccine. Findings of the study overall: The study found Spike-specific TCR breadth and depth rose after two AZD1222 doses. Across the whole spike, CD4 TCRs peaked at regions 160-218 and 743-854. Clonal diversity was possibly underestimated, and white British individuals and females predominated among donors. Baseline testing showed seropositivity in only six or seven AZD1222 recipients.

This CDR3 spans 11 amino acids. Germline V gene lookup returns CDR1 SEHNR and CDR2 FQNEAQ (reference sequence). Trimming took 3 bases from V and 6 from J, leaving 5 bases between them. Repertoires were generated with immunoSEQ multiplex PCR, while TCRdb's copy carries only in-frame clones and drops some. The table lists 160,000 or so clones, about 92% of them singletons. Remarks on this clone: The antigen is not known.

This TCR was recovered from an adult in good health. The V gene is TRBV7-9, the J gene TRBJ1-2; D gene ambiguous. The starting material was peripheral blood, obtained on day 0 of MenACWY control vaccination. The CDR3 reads CASSFSDGYTF. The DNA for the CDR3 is TGTGCCAGCAGCTTCTCTGATGGCTACACCTTC.